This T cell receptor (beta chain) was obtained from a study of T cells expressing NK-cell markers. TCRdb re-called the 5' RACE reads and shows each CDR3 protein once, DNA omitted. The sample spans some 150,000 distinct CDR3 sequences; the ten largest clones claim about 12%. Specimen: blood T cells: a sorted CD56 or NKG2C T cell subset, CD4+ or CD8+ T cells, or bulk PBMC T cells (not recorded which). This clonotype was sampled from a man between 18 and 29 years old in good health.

The CDR3 here is CASSLESLRQPQHF. The chain employs TRBV12-3 or TRBV12-4 and TRBJ1-5. The CDR3 contains 14 residues.